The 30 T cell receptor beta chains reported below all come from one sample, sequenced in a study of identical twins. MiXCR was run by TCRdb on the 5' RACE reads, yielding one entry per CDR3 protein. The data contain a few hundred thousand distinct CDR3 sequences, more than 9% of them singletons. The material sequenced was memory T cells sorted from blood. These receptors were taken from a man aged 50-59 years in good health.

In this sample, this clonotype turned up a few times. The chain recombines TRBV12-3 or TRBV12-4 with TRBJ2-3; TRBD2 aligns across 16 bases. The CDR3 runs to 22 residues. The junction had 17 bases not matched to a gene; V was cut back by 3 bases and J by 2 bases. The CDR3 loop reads CASSFLSRFGTSGGGTTDTQYF. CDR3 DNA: TGTGCCAGCAGTTTCCTCTCGAGGTTCGGGACTAGCGGGGGGGGCACCACAGATACGCAGTATTTT.

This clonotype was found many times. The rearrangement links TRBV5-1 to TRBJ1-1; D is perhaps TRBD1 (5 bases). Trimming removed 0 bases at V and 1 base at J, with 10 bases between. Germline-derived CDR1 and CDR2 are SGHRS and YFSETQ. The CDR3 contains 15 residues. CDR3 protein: CASSLGGRRNTEAFF. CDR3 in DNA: TGCGCCAGCAGCTTGGGGGGACGGCGGAACACTGAAGCTTTCTTT.

The CDR3 loop is CASSQELGGVGELFF. Written as DNA, the CDR3 is TGTGCCAGCAGCCAAGAGTTAGGAGGGGTCGGGGAGCTGTTTTTT. The chain is built from TRBV3-1 and TRBJ2-2; TRBD2 might be the D (6 bases). Trimming cost V 0 bases and J 7 bases, with 12 bases left between them. Germline-derived CDR1 and CDR2 are LGHDT and YNNKEL (reference sequence). The CDR3 spans 15 residues.

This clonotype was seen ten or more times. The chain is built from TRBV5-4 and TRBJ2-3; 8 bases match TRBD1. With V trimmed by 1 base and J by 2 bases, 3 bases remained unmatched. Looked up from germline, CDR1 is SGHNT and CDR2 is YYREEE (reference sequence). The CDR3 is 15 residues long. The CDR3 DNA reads TGTGCCAGCAGCTTGACAGGGGGAACCACAGATACGCAGTATTTT. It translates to CASSLTGGTTDTQYF.

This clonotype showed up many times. The CDR3 spells CSANRPGTDTQYF. The CDR3 nucleotides read TGCAGTGCTAACCGACCAGGGACAGATACGCAGTATTTT. The chain joins TRBV20-1 to TRBJ2-3; D is possibly TRBD1 (5 bases). Per the germline V gene, CDR1 is DFQATT and CDR2 is SNEGSKA (reference sequence). This CDR3 has 13 residues. Trimming removed 4 bases from V and 3 bases from J, with 11 bases in between.

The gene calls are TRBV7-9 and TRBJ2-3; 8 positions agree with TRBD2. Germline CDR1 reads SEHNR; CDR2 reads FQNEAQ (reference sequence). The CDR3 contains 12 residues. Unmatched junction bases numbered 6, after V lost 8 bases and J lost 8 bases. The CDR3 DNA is TGTGCCAGCCGCGGGGGGTCCGGTACGCAGTATTTT. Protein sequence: CASRGGSGTQYF.

The CDR3 DNA follows: TGTGCCAGCAGCGTCTCGGTGGGGGGTTCCAATGAGCAGTTCTTC. It translates to CASSVSVGGSNEQFF. The J gene is TRBJ2-1, the V gene TRBV9; weak D call: TRBD2 (6 bases). The germline V gene encodes CDR1 SGDLS and CDR2 YYNGEE. V dropped 2 bases and J dropped 6 bases, with 15 bases sitting between them. This CDR3 has 15 amino acids.

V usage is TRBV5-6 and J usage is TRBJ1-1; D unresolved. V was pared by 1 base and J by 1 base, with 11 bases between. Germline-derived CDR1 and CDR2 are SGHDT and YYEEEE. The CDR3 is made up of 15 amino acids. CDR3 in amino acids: CASSLFGRPNTEAFF. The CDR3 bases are TGTGCCAGCAGCTTGTTTGGCAGACCGAACACTGAAGCTTTCTTT.

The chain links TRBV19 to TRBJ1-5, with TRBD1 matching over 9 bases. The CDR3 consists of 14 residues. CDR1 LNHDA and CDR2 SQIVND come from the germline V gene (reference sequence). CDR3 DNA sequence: TGTGCAGCTAACAGGGGGCTTTGGAATCAGCCCCAGCATTTT. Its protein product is CAANRGLWNQPQHF.

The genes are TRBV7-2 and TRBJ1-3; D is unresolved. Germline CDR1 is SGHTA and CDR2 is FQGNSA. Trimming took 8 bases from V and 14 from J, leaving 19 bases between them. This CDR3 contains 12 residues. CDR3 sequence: CASGLPLSGLYF. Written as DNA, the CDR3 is TGTGCCAGCGGTCTCCCACTAAGCGGACTATATTTT.

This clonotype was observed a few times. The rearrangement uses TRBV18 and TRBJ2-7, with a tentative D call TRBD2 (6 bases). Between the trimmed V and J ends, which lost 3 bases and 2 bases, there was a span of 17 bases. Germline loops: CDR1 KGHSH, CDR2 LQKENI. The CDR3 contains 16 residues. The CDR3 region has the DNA TGTGCCAGCTCACCTGGGGCCGGGAGCGGCCCCTACGAGCAGTACTTC. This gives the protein CASSPGAGSGPYEQYF.

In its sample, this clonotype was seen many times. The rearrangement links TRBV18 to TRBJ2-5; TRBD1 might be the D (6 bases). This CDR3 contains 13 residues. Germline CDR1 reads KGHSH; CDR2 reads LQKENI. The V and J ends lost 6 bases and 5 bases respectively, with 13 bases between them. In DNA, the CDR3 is TGTGCCAGCTCGCCTAGGGGGTCGGAGACCCAGTACTTC. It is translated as CASSPRGSETQYF.

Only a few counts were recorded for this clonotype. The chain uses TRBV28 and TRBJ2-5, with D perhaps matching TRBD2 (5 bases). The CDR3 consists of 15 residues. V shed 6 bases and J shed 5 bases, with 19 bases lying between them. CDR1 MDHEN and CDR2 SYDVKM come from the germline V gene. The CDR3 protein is CASSTHGVGEETQYF. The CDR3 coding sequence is TGTGCCAGCAGCACCCACGGGGTTGGGGAGGAGACCCAGTACTTC. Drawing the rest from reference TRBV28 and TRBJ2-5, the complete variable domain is DVKVTQSSRYLVKRTGEKVFLECVQDMDHENMFWYRQDPGLGLRLIYFSYDVKMKEKGDIPEGYSVSREKKERFSLILESASTNQTSMYLCASSTHGVGEETQYFGPGTRLLVL.

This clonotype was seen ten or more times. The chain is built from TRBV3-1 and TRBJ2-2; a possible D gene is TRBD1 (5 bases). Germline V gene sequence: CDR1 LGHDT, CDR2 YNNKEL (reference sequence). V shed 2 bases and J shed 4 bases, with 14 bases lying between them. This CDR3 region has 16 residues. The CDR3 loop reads CASSQRQFTSTGELFF. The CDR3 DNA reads TGTGCCAGCAGCCAAAGACAGTTCACAAGCACCGGGGAGCTGTTTTTT.

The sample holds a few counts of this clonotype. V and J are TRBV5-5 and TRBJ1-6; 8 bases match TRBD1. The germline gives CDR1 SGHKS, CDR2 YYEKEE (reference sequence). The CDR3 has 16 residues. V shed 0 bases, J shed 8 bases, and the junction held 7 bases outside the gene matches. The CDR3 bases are TGTGCCAGCAGCTTGGGTCCAAACAGGGGGGATTCACCCCTCCACTTT. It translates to CASSLGPNRGDSPLHF.

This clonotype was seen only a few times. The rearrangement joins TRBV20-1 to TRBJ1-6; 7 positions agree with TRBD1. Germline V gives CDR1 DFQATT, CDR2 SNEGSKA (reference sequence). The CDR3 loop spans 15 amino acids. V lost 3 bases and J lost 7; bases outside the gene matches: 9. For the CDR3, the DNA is TGCAGTGCTAGTCGGTCCAGGGGGTACAATTCACCCCTCCACTTT. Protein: CSASRSRGYNSPLHF.

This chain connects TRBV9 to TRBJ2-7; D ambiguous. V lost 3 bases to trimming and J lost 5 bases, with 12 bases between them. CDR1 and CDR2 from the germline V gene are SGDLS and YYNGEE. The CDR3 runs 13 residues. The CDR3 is CASSGGTKDEQYF. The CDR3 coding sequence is TGTGCCAGCAGCGGGGGAACGAAAGACGAGCAGTACTTC. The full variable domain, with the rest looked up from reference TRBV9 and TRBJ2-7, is DSGVTQTPKHLITATGQRVTLRCSPRSGDLSVYWYQQSLDQGLQFLIQYYNGEERAKGNILERFSAQQFPDLHSELNLSSLELGDSALYFCASSGGTKDEQYFGPGTRLTVT.

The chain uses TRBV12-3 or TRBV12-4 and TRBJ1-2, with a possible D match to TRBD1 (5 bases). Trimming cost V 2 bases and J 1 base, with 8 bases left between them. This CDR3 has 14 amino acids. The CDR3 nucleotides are TGTGCCAGCAGTTTAATAGGACATAACTATGGCTACACCTTC. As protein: CASSLIGHNYGYTF.

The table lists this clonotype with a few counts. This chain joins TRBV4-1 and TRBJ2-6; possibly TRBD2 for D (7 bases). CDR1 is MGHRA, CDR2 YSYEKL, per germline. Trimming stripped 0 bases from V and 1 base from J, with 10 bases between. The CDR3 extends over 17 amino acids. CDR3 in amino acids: CASSQEGGASGANVLTF. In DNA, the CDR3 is TGCGCCAGCAGCCAAGAAGGGGGGGCTTCTGGGGCCAACGTCCTGACTTTC.

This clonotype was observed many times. The CDR3: CASSPRQGRPGANVLTF. CDR3 DNA: TGTGCCAGCAGCCCGAGACAGGGGAGACCTGGGGCCAACGTCCTGACTTTC. The rearrangement uses TRBV7-2 and TRBJ2-6; 8 bases agree with TRBD1. The V gene's germline CDR1 is SGHTA and CDR2 FQGNSA. Trimming cost V 5 bases and J 2 bases; bases outside gene matches: 8. The CDR3 is 17 amino acids.

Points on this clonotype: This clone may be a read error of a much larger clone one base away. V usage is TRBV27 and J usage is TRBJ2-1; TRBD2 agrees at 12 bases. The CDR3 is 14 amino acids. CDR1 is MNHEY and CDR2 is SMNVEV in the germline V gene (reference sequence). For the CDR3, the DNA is TGTTCCAGCAGTCGACTAGCGGGGGTCAATGAGCAGTTCTTC. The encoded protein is CSSSRLAGVNEQFF.

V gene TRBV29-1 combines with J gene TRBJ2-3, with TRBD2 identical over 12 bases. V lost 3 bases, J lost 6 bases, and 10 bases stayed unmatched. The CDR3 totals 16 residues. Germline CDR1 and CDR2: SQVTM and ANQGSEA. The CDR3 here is CSVELGLAGFVDTQYF. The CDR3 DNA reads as TGCAGCGTTGAGCTAGGACTAGCGGGGTTTGTGGATACGCAGTATTTT.

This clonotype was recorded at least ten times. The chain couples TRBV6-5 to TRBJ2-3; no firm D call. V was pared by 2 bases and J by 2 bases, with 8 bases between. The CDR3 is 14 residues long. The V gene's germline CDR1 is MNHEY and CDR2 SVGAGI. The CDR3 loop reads CASSYPAATDTQYF. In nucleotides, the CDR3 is TGTGCCAGCAGTTACCCGGCCGCCACAGATACGCAGTATTTT.

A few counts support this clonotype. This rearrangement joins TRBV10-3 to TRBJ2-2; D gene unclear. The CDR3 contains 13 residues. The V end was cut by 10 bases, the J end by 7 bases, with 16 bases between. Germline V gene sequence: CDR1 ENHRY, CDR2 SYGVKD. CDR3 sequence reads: CATRLVRDGELFF. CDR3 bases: TGTGCCACCCGACTCGTAAGGGACGGGGAGCTGTTTTTT.

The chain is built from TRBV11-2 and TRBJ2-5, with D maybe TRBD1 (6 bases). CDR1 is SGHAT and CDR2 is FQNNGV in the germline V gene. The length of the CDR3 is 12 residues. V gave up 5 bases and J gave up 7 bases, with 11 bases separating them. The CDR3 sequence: CASSHLGATQYF. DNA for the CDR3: TGTGCCAGCAGCCACCTGGGGGCGACCCAGTACTTC. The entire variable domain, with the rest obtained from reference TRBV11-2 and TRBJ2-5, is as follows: EAGVAQSPRYKIIEKRQSVAFWCNPISGHATLYWYQQILGQGPKLLIQFQNNGVVDDSQLPKDRFSAERLKGVDSTLKIQPAKLEDSAVYLCASSHLGATQYFGPGTRLLVL.

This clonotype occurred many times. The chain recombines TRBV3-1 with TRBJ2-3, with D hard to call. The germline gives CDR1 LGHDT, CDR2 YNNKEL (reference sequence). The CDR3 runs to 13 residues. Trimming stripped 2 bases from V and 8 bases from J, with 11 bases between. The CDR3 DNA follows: TGTGCCAGCAGCCAAAACCCTCATGGTACGCAGTATTTT. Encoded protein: CASSQNPHGTQYF.

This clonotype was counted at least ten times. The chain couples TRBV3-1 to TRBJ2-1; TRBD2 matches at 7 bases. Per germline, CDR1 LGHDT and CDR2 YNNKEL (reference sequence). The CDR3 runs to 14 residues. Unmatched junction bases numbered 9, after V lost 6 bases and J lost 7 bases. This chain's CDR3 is CASSPGLKRNEQFF. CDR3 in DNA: TGTGCCAGCAGTCCGGGACTAAAGAGGAATGAGCAGTTCTTC.

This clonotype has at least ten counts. The CDR3 here is CAISGTSGRGPNEQFF. CDR3 nucleotide sequence: TGTGCCATCAGTGGTACTAGCGGGCGGGGCCCCAATGAGCAGTTCTTC. The gene calls are TRBV10-3 and TRBJ2-1, with 9 bases fitting TRBD2. The CDR3 runs to 16 residues. V gave up 4 bases and J gave up 6 bases; unmatched junction bases: 10. The germline CDR1 and CDR2 sequences are ENHRY and SYGVKD.

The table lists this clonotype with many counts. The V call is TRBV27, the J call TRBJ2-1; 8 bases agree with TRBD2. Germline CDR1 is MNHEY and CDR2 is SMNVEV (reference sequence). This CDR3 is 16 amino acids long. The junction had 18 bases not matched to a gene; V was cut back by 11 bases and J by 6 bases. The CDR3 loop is CAAKDSGSVRGNEQFF. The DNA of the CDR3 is TGTGCCGCAAAGGACAGCGGGAGTGTAAGAGGCAATGAGCAGTTCTTC.

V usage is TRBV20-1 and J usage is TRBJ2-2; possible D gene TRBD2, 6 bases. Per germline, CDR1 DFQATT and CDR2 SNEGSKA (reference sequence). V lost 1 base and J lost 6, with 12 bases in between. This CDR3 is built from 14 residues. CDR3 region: CSARAGERSGELFF. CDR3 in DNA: TGCAGTGCTAGAGCGGGAGAGAGATCCGGGGAGCTGTTTTTT.